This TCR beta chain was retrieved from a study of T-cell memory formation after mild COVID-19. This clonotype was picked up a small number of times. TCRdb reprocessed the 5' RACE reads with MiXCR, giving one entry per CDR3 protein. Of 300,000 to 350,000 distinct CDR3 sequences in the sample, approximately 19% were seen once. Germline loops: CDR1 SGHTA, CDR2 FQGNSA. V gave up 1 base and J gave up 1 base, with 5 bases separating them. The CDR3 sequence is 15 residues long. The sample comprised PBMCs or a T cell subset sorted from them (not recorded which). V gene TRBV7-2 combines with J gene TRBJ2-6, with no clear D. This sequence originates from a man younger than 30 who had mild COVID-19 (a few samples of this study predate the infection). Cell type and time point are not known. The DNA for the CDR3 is TGTGCCAGCAGCTTAGAGATATCTGGGGCCAACGTCCTGACTTTC. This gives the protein CASSLEISGANVLTF.